This TCR beta chain is drawn from a study of beta chain features in type 1 diabetes (dated by TCRdb to between 2017 and 2018). With regard to the full study: Patients and healthy donors did not differ in mean age, gender distribution, total cell number or subset yield. A total of approximately 100 million sorted cells were examined across all samples, and the number of cells per subset was strongly correlated with RNA yield. The study compared TCRB repertoires of sorted circulating CD4+ T cell subsets between recently diagnosed type 1 diabetes patients and matched healthy donors. Whereas all 30 or so donors provided naive and central memory subsets, regulatory and stem cell-like memory subsets were isolated from just 8 patients and roughly 8 healthy donors.

The entire amount of isolated RNA was reverse transcribed using the High Capacity cDNA Reverse Transcription Kit, so the sequenced TCRB transcripts were expressed ones. Deep immunoSEQ sequencing was performed on naive, central memory and regulatory T cell samples, with an average of roughly 3.6 million total reads per sample. Sorted cells were lysed in RLT buffer and RNA was extracted with DNase-treated RNeasy Micro or Mini kits, depending on cell number. Each cell subset was processed on its own to prevent cross-contamination, while patient and healthy donor samples were processed together. The immunoSEQ multiplex PCR was used to amplify TCRB sequences from cDNA, generating 87-bp fragments that spanned the CDR3 region. Sequencing of the amplicons was performed on the Illumina HiSeq platform. The original methods were these. PCR bias was computationally corrected using synthetic template baselines, reads within Hamming distance 2 were collapsed, and singletons that could not be merged were discarded. Reads were aligned against IMGT so that V, D and J genes, CDR3 length and insertions or deletions at six rearrangement sites could be assigned. Within each subset, clonotype counts were normalized to sorted cell number, after which true diversity and Gini coefficients were computed with the tcR R package. The overlap coefficient, calculated on TCRB nucleotide sequences, was used to measure repertoire sharing. As a proxy for the pre-selection repertoire, out-of-frame TCRB sequences from naive cells were analyzed. Imported from immuneACCESS, the table was reduced by TCRdb to in-frame sequences with V and J called. These copies leave out some clones; in studies compared against another copy, an unresolved V gene accounts for under half, and the cause of the remainder is not known. V, J and clone size were drawn from that table, and D and trimming were deduced from the DNA. This sample comprises hundreds of thousands of clones, 13% of them detected only once. The ten largest account for less than 0.025% of the sample.

Each donor gave one peripheral blood draw, averaging around 0.11 L, which was collected into heparinised tubes. A BD FACSAria II and a panel including CD45RO, CCR7, CD25, CD127, CD95 and CD27 were used to sort naive, central memory, regulatory and stem cell-like memory CD4+ T cells. Every sorted population had a purity above 95%. Right away, PBMCs were isolated by Lymphoprep density gradient centrifugation and were stained directly, with no culture step. So that batch effects would be minimized, each experiment stained and sorted samples in pairs, pairing one healthy donor with one patient. The study at large found these results: At VDJ recombination sites, type 1 diabetes patients had fewer insertions and more deleted nucleotides, which implies abnormalities in thymic rearrangement. Because the HLA sub-analyses included only small numbers of individuals, any influence of HLA type on TCRB rearrangement was left unresolved. Naive, central memory and regulatory TCRB repertoires appeared to be more alike among patients than among healthy donors. PCR may preferentially amplify shorter templates, but because patient and control samples were amplified and corrected together, any resulting skew would affect both groups equally. Type 1 diabetes patients showed a moderate but significant shortening of TCRB CDR3 length in all four CD4+ subsets. Because cDNA was sequenced instead of genomic DNA, activated cells with high expression could be over-represented, although the groups did not differ in activation or CD3 levels.

On this clone: Its antigen remains undetermined. Qualities for individual bases were not recorded, and no much larger clone is one base off.

CDR3 length: 13 amino acids, cysteine to phenylalanine. The only DNA kept is the CDR3, 39 bases in frame from the first base. Trimming costs V 5 bases and J 4 bases, and their ends lie 10 bases apart. The germline V gene encodes CDR1 MNHNS and CDR2 SASEGT. The sequencing sample was made of naive CD4+ T cells from blood. The sample's cell subset or site label, decoded: true naive CD4+ T cells. The rearrangement combines TRBV6-1 with TRBJ2-3; no D gene call is confident. The receptor's source is a man between 18 and 35 years old with type 1 diabetes. The CDR3 protein: CASSFGPSDTQYF. The nucleotide sequence reads as follows: TGTGCCAGCAGTTTCGGGCCCTCAGATACGCAGTATTTT.